This T cell receptor (beta chain) was sequenced during a study of brain metastases from non-small cell lung cancer. General observations from the study: TCR repertoires overlapped largely between brain metastases and matched primaries. In approximately 60% of brain metastases, T-cell clones were expanded compared with matched primary tumors.

Germline CDR1 LNHDA, CDR2 SQIVND (reference sequence). CDR3 length: 16 residues. The V end lost 5 bases, the J end lost 2 bases, and 16 bases lay between the germline ends. The method was immunoSEQ multiplex PCR; TCRdb's version includes in-frame clones alone and lacks a portion of them. The sample shows 14,000 to 15,000 clones, around 81% of them seen only once. In regard to this clone: Its antigen is currently unknown.

The chain recombines TRBV19 with TRBJ1-3, with D maybe TRBD1 (5 bases). This TCR came from a donor aged 40 or older with non-small cell lung cancer. Sequences were obtained from primary lung tumor tissue. CDR3 nucleotide sequence: TGTGCCAGTAGTTCCAATCAGGCGGGGGCTGGAAACACCATATATTTT. Translation gives CASSSNQAGAGNTIYF.